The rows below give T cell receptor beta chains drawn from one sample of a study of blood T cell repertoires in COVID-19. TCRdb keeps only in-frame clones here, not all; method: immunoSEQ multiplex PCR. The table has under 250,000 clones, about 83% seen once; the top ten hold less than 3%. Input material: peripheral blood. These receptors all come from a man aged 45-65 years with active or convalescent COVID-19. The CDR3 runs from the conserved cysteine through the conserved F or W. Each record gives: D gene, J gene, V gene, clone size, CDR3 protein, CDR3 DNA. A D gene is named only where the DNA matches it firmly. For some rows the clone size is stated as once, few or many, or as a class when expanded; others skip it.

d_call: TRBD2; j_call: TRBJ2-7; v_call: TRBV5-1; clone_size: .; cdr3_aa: CASSPTTSGGSYEQYF; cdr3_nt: TGCGCCAGCAGCCCTACGACTAGCGGGGGCTCCTACGAGCAGTACTTC
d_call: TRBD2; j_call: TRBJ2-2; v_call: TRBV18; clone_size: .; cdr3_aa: CASSRTGLAGGLSTGELFF; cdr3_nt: TGTGCCAGCTCAAGGACGGGACTAGCGGGAGGTCTGAGCACCGGGGAGCTGTTTTTT
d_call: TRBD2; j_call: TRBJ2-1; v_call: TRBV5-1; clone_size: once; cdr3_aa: CASSFGLAGYSQYEQFF; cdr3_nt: TGCGCCAGCAGCTTCGGGCTAGCGGGCTATTCGCAGTATGAGCAGTTCTTC
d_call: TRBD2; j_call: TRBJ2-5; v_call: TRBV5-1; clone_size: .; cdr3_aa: CASSGGLAGEETQYF; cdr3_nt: TGCGCCAGCAGCGGAGGACTAGCGGGAGAAGAGACCCAGTACTTC
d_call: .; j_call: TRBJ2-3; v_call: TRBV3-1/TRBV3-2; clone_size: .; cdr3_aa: CASSTGVEFSTDTQYF; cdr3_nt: TGTGCCAGCAGCACCGGGGTAGAATTCAGCACAGATACGCAGTATTTT
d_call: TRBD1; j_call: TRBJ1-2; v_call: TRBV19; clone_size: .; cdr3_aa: CASSIDPFQDRVGYGYTF; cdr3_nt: TGTGCCAGTAGTATAGATCCCTTCCAGGACAGGGTCGGCTATGGCTACACCTTC
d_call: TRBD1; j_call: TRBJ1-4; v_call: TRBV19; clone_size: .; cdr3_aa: CASSIAKQGFYEKLFF; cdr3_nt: TGTGCCAGTAGTATAGCGAAACAGGGGTTCTATGAAAAACTGTTTTTT
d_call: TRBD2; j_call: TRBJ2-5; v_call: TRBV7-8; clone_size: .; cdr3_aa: CASSLSGRDETQYF; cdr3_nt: TGTGCCAGCAGCTTGTCTGGGAGGGACGAGACCCAGTACTTC
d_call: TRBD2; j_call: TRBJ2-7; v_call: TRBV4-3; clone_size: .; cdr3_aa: CASSQGLAVGEQYF; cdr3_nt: TGCGCCAGCAGCCAAGGGCTAGCGGTGGGCGAGCAGTACTTC
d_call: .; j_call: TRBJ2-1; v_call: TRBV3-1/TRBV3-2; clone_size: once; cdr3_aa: CASRYGTRQFF; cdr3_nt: TGTGCCAGCAGATACGGGACTCGGCAGTTCTTC
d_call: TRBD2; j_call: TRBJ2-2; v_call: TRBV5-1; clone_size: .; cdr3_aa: CASSLETSVSTGELFF; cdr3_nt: TGCGCCAGCAGCTTGGAAACTAGCGTATCCACCGGGGAGCTGTTTTTT
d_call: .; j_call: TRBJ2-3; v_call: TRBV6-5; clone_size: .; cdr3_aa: CASSYSGRPSTDTQYF; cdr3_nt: TGTGCCAGCAGTTACTCAGGCAGGCCTAGCACAGATACGCAGTATTTT
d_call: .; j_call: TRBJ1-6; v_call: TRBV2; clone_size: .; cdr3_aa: CASSGQSYNSPLHF; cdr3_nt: TGTGCCAGCAGTGGACAGTCATATAATTCACCCCTCCACTTT
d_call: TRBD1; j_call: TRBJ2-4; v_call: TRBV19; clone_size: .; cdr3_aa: CASSTRDRPNIQYF; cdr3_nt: TGTGCCAGTAGTACCCGGGACAGACCAAACATTCAGTACTTC
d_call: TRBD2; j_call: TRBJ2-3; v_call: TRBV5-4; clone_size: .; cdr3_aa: CLAGEDDTQYF; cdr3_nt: TGCCTAGCGGGGGAGGACGATACGCAGTATTTT
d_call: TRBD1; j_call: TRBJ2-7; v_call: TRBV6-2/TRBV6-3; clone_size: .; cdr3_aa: CASSWTGDFIYEQYF; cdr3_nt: TGTGCCAGCAGCTGGACAGGGGACTTCATCTACGAGCAGTACTTC
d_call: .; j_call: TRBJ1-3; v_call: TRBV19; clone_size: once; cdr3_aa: CASSIGVVSGNTIYF; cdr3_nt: TGTGCCAGTAGTATCGGAGTCGTATCTGGAAACACCATATATTTT
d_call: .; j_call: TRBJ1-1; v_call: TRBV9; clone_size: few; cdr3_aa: CASSPRQVRGPNTEAFF; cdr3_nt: TGTGCCAGCAGCCCCCGACAGGTCAGGGGCCCCAACACTGAAGCTTTCTTT
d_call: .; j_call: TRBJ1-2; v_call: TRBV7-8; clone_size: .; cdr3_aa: CASSTEGGYGYTF; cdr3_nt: TGTGCCAGCAGCACCGAAGGAGGGTATGGCTACACCTTC
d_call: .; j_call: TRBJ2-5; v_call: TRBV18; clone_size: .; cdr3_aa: CASSPGYGGGETQYF; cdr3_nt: TGTGCCAGCTCACCAGGATACGGGGGTGGGGAGACCCAGTACTTC
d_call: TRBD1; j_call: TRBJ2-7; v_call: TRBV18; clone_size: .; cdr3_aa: CASSQTGFYGEQYF; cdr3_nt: TGTGCCAGCTCGCAGACAGGGTTCTACGGAGAGCAGTACTTC
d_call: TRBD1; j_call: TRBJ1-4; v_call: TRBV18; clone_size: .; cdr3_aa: CASLPVRDSNEKLFF; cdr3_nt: TGTGCCAGCTTACCAGTCCGGGACAGTAATGAAAAACTGTTTTTT
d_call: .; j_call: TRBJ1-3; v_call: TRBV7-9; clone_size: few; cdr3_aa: CASSFVESGNTIYF; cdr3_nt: TGTGCCAGCAGCTTTGTGGAGTCTGGAAACACCATATATTTT
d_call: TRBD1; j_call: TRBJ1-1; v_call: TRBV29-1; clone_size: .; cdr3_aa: CSVARGQGTEAFF; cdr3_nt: TGCAGCGTTGCCCGGGGACAGGGCACTGAAGCTTTCTTT
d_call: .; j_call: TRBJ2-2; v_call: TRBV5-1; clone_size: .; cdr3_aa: CASSGSLSRRELFF; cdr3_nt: TGCGCCAGCAGCGGCTCACTATCGAGGAGGGAGCTGTTTTTT
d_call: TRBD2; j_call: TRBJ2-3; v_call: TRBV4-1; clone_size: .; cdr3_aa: CASSQNYGGAEDTQYF; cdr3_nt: TGCGCCAGCAGCCAAAACTACGGGGGGGCCGAAGATACGCAGTATTTT
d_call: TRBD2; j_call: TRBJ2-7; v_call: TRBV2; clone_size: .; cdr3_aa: CASSAGTSASYEQYF; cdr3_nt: TGTGCCAGCAGTGCCGGGACTAGCGCATCCTACGAGCAGTACTTC
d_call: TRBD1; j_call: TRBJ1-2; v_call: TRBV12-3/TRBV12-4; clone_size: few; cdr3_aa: CASSRTGYGYTF; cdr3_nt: TGTGCCAGCAGTCGGACAGGATATGGCTACACCTTC
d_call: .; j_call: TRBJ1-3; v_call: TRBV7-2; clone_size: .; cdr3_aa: CASSQRGSSGNTIYF; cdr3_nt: TGTGCCAGCAGCCAGCGCGGGTCCTCTGGAAACACCATATATTTT
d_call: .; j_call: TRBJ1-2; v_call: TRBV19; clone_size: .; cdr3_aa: CASTGRQDAPNYGYTF; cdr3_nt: TGTGCCAGTACCGGACGACAGGACGCCCCTAACTATGGCTACACCTTC
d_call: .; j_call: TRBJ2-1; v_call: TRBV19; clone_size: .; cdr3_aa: CASHRGLAYNEQFF; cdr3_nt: TGTGCCAGTCACAGGGGACTTGCCTACAATGAGCAGTTCTTC
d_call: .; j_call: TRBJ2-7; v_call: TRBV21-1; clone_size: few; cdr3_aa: CASSKLGGQYF; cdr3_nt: TGTGCCAGCAGCAAGTTAGGAGGGCAGTACTTC
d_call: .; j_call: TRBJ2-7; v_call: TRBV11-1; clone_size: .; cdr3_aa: CASSPRLRGSYEQYF; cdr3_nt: TGTGCCAGCAGCCCAAGGCTCAGAGGGTCCTACGAGCAGTACTTC
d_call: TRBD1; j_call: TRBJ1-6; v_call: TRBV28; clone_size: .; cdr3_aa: CASSLWSTGRNSPLHF; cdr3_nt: TGTGCCAGCAGTTTATGGTCGACAGGGAGAAATTCACCCCTCCACTTT
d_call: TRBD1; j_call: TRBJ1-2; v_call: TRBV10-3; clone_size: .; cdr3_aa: CAISDTGGPRAGYTF; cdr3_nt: TGTGCCATCAGTGATACAGGGGGGCCTCGCGCTGGCTACACCTTC
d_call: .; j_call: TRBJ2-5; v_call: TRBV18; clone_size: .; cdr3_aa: CASSPLQSNLETQYF; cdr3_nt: TGTGCCAGCTCACCACTACAGTCCAACCTAGAGACCCAGTACTTC
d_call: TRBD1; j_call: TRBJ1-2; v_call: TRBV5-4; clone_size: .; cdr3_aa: CASSPPDRGRGGYTF; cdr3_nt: TGTGCCAGCAGCCCCCCGGACAGGGGACGAGGGGGCTACACCTTC
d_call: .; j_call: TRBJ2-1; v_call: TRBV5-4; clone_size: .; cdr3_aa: CASSPAAGGYNEQFF; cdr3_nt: TGTGCCAGCAGCCCCGCAGCAGGTGGCTACAATGAGCAGTTCTTC
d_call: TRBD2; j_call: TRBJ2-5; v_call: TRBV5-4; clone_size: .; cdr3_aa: CASSLEWGGDETQYF; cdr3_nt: TGTGCCAGCAGCTTGGAGTGGGGGGGGGACGAGACCCAGTACTTC
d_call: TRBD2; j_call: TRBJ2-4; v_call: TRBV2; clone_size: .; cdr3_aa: CAGQGLAGSIQYF; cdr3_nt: TGTGCCGGCCAAGGACTAGCGGGAAGCATTCAGTACTTC